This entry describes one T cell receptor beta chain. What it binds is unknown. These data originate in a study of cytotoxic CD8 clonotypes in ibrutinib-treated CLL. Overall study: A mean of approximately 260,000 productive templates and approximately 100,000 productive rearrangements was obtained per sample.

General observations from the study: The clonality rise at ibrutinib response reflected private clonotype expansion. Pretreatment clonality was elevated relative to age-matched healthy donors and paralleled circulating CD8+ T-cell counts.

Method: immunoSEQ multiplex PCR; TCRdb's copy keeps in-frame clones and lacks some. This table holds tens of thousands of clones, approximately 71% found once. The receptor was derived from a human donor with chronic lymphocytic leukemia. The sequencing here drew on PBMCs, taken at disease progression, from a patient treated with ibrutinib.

The CDR3 DNA reads TGTGCCAGCATAGCTAGCGGGGGGGAAGAGACCCAGTACTTC. It specifies CASIASGGEETQYF. The chain recombines TRBV6-5 with TRBJ2-5; TRBD2 aligns across 12 bases. V dropped 7 bases and J dropped 3; count of bases not matched to a gene: 3. Germline CDR1 reads MNHEY; CDR2 reads SVGAGI. This CDR3 has 14 residues.